This record concerns one TCR beta chain sequence. Germline lookup yields CDR1 MNHEY and CDR2 SMNVEV (reference sequence). V was clipped by 5 bases and J by 1 base; unmatched bases: 9. The CDR3 loop spans 18 amino acids. The data derive from a study of blood T cell repertoires in COVID-19. The overall study: COVID-19 samples from acute and convalescent phases originated in the United States, Italy and Spain. PBMCs, B-cell-depleted T cells, or T cells provided the cDNA or gDNA that made up the material.

In the study's own analysis: Using reference gene primer amplification, nucleated cell counts were estimated. Sequenced by immunoSEQ multiplex PCR; TCRdb stores in-frame clones only, minus some. That table is the source of V, J and clone size, and D and trimming were worked out from the DNA. Among over 200,000 clones listed, approximately 86% were seen once. Sequences were obtained from peripheral blood. The sequence was collected from a woman aged 30 to 39 who had recovered from COVID-19. This chain links TRBV27 with TRBJ2-2; 11 bases agree with TRBD2. In nucleotides, the CDR3 is TGTGCCAGCAGTCCACTCCTCCTAGCGGGGGGGAACACCGGGGAGCTGTTTTTT. This codes for CASSPLLLAGGNTGELFF.